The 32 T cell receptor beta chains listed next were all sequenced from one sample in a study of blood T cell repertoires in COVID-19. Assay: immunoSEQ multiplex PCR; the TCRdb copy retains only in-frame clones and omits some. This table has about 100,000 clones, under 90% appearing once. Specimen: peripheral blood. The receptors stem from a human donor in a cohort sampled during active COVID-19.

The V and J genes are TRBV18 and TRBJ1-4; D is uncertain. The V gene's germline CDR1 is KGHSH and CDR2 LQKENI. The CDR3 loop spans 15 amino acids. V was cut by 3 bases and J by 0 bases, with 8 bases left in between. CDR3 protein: CASSPLVATNEKLFF. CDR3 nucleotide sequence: TGTGCCAGCTCACCGTTAGTGGCAACTAATGAAAAACTGTTTTTT.

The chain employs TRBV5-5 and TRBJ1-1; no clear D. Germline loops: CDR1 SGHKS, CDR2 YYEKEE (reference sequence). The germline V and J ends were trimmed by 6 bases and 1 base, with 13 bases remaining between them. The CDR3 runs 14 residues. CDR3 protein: CASTSARQNTEAFF. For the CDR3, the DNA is TGTGCCAGCACGTCCGCCCGACAGAACACTGAAGCTTTCTTT.

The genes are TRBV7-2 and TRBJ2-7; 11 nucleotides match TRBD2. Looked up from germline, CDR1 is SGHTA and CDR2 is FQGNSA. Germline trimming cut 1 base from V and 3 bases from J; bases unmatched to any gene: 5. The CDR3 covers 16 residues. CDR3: CASSLGWGTSGYEQYF. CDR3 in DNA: TGTGCCAGCAGCTTAGGCTGGGGGACTAGCGGCTACGAGCAGTACTTC.

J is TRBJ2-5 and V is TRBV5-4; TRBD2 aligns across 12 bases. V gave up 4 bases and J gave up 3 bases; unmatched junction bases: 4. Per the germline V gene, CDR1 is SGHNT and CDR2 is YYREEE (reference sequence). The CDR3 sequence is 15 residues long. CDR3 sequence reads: CASSQWTSGEETQYF. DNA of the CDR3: TGTGCCAGCAGCCAGTGGACTAGCGGGGAAGAGACCCAGTACTTC.

CDR3 nucleotide sequence: TGTGCCAGCAGCCCGACAGCGGGGGGGCCCTACGAGCAGTACTTC. It codes for CASSPTAGGPYEQYF. The rearrangement uses TRBV7-2 and TRBJ2-7; 10 bases agree with TRBD2. Germline loops: CDR1 SGHTA, CDR2 FQGNSA. The CDR3 spans 15 residues. With 5 bases clipped from V and 2 bases from J, the junction kept 6 bases outside the gene matches.

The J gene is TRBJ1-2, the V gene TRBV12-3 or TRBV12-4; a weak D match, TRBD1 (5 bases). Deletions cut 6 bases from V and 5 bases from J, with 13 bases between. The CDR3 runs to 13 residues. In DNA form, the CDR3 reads TGTGCCAGCAGCGAAGACAGAAAATATGGCTACACCTTC. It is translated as CASSEDRKYGYTF.

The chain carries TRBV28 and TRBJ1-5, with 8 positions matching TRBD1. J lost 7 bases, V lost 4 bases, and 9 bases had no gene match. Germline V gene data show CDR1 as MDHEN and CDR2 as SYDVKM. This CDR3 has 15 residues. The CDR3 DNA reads TGTGCCAGCAGTTACGACAGGGGTTCGGGGCAGCCCCAGCATTTT. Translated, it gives CASSYDRGSGQPQHF. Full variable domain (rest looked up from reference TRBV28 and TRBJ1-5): DVKVTQSSRYLVKRTGEKVFLECVQDMDHENMFWYRQDPGLGLRLIYFSYDVKMKEKGDIPEGYSVSREKKERFSLILESASTNQTSMYLCASSYDRGSGQPQHFGDGTRLSIL.

The CDR3 DNA is TGTGCCACCAGCAGAGACTCACGGGGATACACAGATACGCAGTATTTT. Its translation: CATSRDSRGYTDTQYF. This sequence joins TRBV15 and TRBJ2-3, with D tentatively TRBD2 (5 bases). V lost 0 bases and J lost 2, with 12 bases in between. Germline V gene sequence: CDR1 LNHNV, CDR2 YYDKDF (reference sequence). The CDR3 spans 16 residues.

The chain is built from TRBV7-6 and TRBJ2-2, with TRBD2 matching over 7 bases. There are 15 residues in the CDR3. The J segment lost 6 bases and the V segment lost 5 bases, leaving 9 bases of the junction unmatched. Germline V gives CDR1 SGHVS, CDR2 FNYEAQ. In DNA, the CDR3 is TGTGCCAGCAGCCCAGTTGGGGGGGTTCCCGGGGAGCTGTTTTTT. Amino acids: CASSPVGGVPGELFF.

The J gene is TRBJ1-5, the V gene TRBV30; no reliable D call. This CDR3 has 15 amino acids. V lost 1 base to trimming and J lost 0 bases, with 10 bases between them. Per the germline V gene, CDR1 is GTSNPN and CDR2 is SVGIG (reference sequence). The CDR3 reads CAWSGGSYSNQPQHF. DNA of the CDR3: TGTGCCTGGAGTGGTGGCAGTTATAGCAATCAGCCCCAGCATTTT. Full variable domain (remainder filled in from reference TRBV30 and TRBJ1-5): SQTIHQWPATLVQPVGSPLSLECTVEGTSNPNLYWYRQAAGRGLQLLFYSVGIGQISSEVPQNLSASRPQDRQFILSSKKLLLSDSGFYLCAWSGGSYSNQPQHFGDGTRLSIL.

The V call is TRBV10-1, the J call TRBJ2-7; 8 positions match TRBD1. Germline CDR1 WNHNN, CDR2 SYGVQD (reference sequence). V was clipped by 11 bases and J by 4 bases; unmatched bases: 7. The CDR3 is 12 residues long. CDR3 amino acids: CARGQEGYEQYF. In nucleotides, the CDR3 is TGCGCCCGGGGACAGGAAGGGTACGAGCAGTACTTC.

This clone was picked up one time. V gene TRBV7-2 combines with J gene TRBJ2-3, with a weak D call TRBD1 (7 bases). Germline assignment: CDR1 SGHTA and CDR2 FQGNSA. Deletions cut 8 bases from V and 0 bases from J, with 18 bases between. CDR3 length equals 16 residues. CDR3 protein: CASGLQGTRSTDTQYF. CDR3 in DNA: TGTGCCAGCGGACTACAGGGGACTCGTAGCACAGATACGCAGTATTTT.

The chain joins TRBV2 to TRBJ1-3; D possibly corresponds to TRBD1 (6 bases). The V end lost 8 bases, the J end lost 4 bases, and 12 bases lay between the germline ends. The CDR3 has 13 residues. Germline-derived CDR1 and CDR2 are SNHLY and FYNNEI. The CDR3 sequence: CASSFDRGNTIYF. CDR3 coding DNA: TGTGCCAGCTCGTTCGACAGGGGAAACACCATATATTTT.

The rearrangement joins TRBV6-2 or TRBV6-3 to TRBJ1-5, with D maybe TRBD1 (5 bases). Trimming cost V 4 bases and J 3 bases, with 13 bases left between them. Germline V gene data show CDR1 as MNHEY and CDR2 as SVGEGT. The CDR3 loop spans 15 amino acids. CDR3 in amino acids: CASSSRGGFNQPQHF. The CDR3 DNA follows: TGTGCCAGCAGTTCTCGGGGGGGGTTCAATCAGCCCCAGCATTTT.

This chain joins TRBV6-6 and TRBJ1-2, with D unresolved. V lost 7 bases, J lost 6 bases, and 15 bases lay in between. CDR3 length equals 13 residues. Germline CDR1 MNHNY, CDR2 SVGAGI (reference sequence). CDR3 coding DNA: TGTGCCAGCACACAGAAGGACTTGAATGGCTACACCTTC. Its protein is CASTQKDLNGYTF.

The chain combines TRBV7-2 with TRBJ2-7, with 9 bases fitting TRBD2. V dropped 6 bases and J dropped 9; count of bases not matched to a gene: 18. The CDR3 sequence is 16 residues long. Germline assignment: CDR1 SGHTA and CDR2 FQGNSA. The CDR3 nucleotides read TGTGCCAGCAGTTTTTACGATATGCTAGCGGGGAGTACGCAGTACTTC. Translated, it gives CASSFYDMLAGSTQYF.

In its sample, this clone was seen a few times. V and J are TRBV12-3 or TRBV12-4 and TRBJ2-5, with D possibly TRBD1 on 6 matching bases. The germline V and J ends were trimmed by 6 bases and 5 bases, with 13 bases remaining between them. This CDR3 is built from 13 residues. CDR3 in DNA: TGTGCCAGCAGCCCAGGGGCTCGGGAGACCCAGTACTTC. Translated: CASSPGARETQYF.

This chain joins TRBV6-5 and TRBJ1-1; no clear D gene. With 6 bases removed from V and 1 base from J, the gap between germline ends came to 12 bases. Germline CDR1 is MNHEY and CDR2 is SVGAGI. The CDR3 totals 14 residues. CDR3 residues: CASSRVVRNTEAFF. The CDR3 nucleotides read TGTGCCAGCAGCCGGGTGGTAAGGAACACTGAAGCTTTCTTT.

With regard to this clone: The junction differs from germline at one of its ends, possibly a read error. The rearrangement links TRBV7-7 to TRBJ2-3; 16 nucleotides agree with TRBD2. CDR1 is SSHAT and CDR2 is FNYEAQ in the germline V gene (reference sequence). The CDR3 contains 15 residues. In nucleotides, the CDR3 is TGTGCTAGCAGCTTGGGACTAGCGGGAGGGGATACGCAGTATTTT. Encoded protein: CASSLGLAGGDTQYF.

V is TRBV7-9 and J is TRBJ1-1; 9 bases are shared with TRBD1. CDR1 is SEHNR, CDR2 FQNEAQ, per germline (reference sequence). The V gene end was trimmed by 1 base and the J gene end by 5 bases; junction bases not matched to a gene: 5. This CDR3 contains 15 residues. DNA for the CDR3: TGTGCCAGCAGCTTAGGTGGGACAGGGCGGACTGAAGCTTTCTTT. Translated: CASSLGGTGRTEAFF.

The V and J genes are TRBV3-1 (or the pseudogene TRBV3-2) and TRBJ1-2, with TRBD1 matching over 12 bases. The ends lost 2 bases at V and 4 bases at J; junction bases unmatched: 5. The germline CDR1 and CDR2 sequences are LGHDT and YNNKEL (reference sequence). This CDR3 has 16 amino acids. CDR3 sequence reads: CASSQTGTGGSYGYTF. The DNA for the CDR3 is TGTGCCAGCAGCCAAACCGGGACAGGGGGCAGCTATGGCTACACCTTC.

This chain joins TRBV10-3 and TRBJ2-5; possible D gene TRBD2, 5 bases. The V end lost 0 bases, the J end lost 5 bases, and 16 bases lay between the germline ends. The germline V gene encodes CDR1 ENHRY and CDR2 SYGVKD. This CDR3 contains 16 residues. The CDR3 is CAISESIGGVVETQYF. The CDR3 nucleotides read TGTGCCATCAGTGAGTCGATCGGAGGAGTTGTGGAGACCCAGTACTTC.

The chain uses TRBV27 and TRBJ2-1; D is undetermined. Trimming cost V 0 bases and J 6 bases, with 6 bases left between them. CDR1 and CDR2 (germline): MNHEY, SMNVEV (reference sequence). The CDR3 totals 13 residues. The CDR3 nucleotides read TGTGCCAGCAGTTTATCCTCGGGCAATGAGCAGTTCTTC. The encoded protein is CASSLSSGNEQFF.

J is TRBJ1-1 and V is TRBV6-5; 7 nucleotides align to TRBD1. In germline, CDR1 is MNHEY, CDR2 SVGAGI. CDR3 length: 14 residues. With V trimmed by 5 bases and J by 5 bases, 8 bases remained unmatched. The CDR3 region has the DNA TGTGCCAGCAGTCGGACAGGTTCCTTGACTGAAGCTTTCTTT. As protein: CASSRTGSLTEAFF.

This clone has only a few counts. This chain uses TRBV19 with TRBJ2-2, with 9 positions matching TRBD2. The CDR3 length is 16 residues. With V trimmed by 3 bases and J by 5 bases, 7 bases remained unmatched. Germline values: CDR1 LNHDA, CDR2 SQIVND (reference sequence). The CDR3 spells CASSIMAGGDTGELFF. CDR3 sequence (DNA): TGTGCCAGTAGTATTATGGCGGGGGGGGATACCGGGGAGCTGTTTTTT.

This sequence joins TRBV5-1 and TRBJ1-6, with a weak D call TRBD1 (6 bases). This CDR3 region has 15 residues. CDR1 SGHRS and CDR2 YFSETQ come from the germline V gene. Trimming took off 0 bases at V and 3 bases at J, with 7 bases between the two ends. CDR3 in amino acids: CASSLEGVYNSPLHF. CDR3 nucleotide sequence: TGCGCCAGCAGCTTGGAGGGGGTCTATAATTCACCCCTCCACTTT. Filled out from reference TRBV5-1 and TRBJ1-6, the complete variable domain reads KAGVTQTPRYLIKTRGQQVTLSCSPISGHRSVSWYQQTPGQGLQFLFEYFSETQRNKGNFPGRFSGRQFSNSRSEMNVSTLELGDSALYLCASSLEGVYNSPLHFGNGTRLTVT.

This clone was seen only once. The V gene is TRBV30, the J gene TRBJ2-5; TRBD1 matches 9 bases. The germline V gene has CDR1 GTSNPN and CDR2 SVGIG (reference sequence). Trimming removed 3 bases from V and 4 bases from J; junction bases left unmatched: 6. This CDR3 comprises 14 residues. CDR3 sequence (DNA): TGTGCCTGGAGGCAACCGGACAGGGGAGAGACCCAGTACTTC. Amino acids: CAWRQPDRGETQYF.

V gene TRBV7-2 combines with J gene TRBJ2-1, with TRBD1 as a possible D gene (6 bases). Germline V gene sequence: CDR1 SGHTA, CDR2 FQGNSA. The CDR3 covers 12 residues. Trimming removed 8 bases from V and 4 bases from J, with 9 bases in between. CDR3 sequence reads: CASAQGYNEQFF. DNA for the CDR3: TGTGCCAGCGCCCAGGGGTACAATGAGCAGTTCTTC.

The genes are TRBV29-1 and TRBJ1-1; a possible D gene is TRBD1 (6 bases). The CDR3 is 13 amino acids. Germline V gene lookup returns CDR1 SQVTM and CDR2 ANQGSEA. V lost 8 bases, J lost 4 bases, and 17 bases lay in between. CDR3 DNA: TGCAGCTCCACGACAGGTGCGGGCACTGAAGCTTTCTTT. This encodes CSSTTGAGTEAFF.

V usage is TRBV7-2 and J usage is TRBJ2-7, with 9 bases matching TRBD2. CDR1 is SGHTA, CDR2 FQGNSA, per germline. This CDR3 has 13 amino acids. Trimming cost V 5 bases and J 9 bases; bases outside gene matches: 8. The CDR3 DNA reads TGTGCCAGCAGCACCGGGACTAGCCGCGGGCAGTACTTC. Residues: CASSTGTSRGQYF.

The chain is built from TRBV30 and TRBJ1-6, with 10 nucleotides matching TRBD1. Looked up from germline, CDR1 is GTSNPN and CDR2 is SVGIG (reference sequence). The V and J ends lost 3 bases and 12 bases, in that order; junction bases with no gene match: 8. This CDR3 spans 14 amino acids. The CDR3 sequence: CAWSQTGGEGPLHF. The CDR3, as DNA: TGTGCCTGGAGCCAGACAGGGGGCGAGGGACCCCTCCACTTT.

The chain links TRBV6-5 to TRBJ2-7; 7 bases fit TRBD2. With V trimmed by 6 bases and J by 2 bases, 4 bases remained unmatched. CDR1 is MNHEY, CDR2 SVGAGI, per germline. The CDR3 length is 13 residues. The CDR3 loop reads CASRGGGTYEQYF. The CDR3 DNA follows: TGTGCCAGCAGGGGCGGGGGAACCTACGAGCAGTACTTC.